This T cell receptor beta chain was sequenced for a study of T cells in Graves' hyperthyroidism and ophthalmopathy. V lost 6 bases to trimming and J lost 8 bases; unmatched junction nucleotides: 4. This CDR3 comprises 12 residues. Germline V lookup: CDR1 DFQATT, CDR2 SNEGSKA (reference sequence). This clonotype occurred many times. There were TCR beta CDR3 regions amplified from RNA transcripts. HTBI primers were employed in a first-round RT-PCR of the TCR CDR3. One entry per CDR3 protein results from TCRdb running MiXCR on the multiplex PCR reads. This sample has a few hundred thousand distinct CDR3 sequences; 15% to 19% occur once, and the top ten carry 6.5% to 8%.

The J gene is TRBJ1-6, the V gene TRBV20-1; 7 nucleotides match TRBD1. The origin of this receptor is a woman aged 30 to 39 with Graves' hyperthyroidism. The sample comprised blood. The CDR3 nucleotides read TGCAGTGCCGGACAGGATTATTCACCCCTCCACTTT. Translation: CSAGQDYSPLHF.